The sample holds many counts of the clone carrying this TCR beta chain. Its antigen is not identified. The ends were cut back, 0 bases at V and 0 bases at J, with 10 bases in the middle. Germline assignment: CDR1 SGHKS and CDR2 YYEKEE (reference sequence). CDR3 length: 16 residues. These data originate in a study of identical twins. General study points: With monozygotic twins, out-of-frame TCR alpha sharing exceeded what models estimated. Interpretation of the results relied on cross-sectional statistical analysis and not on following the same donors. For zero-insertion analyses, partial confounding could come from invariant MAIT and iNKT cells.

A universal primer site was created by template switching, with the cDNA bearing unique molecular identifiers. TCRdb itself ran the 5' RACE reads through MiXCR, one entry per CDR3 protein. Of about 690,000 distinct CDR3 sequences listed, over 5% are singletons. The sample consisted of naive T cells sorted from blood. The gene calls are TRBV5-5 and TRBJ1-3; the D is unclear. The receptor comes from a man younger than 30 in good health. This CDR3 reads CASSLATVRSGNTIYF. DNA for the CDR3: TGTGCCAGCAGCTTGGCCACAGTTCGCTCTGGAAACACCATATATTTT. The complete variable domain, with remaining parts taken from reference TRBV5-5 and TRBJ1-3, reads DAGVTQSPTHLIKTRGQQVTLRCSPISGHKSVSWYQQVLGQGPQFIFQYYEKEERGRGNFPDRFSARQFPNYSSELNVNALLLGDSALYLCASSLATVRSGNTIYFGEGSWLTVV.